The sequence of this T cell receptor (beta chain) was determined in a study of T cell responses to AZD1222 COVID-19 vaccine. The table came from immunoSEQ multiplex PCR; TCRdb's copy has only in-frame clones and leaves some out. The table has roughly 100,000 clones, 85% to 90% seen once. Germline-derived CDR1 and CDR2 are SEHNR and FQNEAQ (reference sequence). V lost 2 bases, J lost 8 bases, and 7 bases lay in between. The CDR3 contains 12 residues. The table lists this clone with a few counts. The sequencing here drew on peripheral blood, taken on day 0 of AZD1222 vaccination. The sequence came from an adult in good health. The chain combines TRBV7-9 with TRBJ2-1; TRBD1 or TRBD2 may be the D gene (6 bases each). The CDR3, as DNA: TGTGCCAGCAGCTTAAGGGGGGATGAGCAGTTCTTC. It encodes CASSLRGDEQFF.